These T cell receptor beta chains were read from a single sample in a study of blood T cell repertoires in COVID-19. The data were produced by immunoSEQ multiplex PCR, yet TCRdb's version contains in-frame clones alone and is incomplete. The table lists 90,000 to 120,000 clones, roughly 90% of them singletons, with 4% to 6% in the top ten. Sequenced: peripheral blood. These receptors were obtained from a man between 40 and 49 years old with active or convalescent COVID-19. The CDR3 runs from the conserved cysteine through the conserved F or W. A D gene is named only where the DNA matches it firmly. Size is stated for part of the rows, as once, few or many counts, or as a class when the clone is expanded.

NA	TRBV5-1	TRBD1	TRBJ2-3	TGCGCCAGCCGGACAGGGTTCAGCACAGATACGCAGTATTTT	CASRTGFSTDTQYF
once	TRBV18	TRBD1	TRBJ1-1	TGTGCCAGCTCACCCGGACAGGGGGTGTACACTGAAGCTTTCTTT	CASSPGQGVYTEAFF
NA	TRBV27	NA	TRBJ2-7	TGTGCCAGCTCTACAGGGACGGGGTCCTACGAGCAGTACTTC	CASSTGTGSYEQYF
NA	TRBV18	TRBD1	TRBJ1-2	TGTGCCAGCTCACCACCGGGACAGGGGAACTATGGCTACACCTTC	CASSPPGQGNYGYTF
NA	TRBV7-8	TRBD1	TRBJ1-4	TGTGCCAGCAGTTCCGACAGGGTTGGTCTTAAGAGGGTTGAAAAACTGTTTTTT	CASSSDRVGLKRVEKLFF
NA	TRBV11-2	TRBD1	TRBJ2-7	TGTGCCAGCAGCTCGATCAGGGGGTTCGCCCACGAGCAGTACTTC	CASSSIRGFAHEQYF
NA	TRBV24-1	TRBD1	TRBJ1-3	TGTGCCACCAGTGCGACAGGGGCCTCTGGAAACACCATATATTTT	CATSATGASGNTIYF
NA	TRBV25-1	NA	TRBJ1-2	TGTGCCAGCAGTGTGGGAGTGGAGGGCTACACCTTC	CASSVGVEGYTF
NA	TRBV27	TRBD1	TRBJ2-6	TGTGCCAGCAGTTTACTACCGGGACAGGGGGTCTCTGGGGCCAACGTCCTGACTTTC	CASSLLPGQGVSGANVLTF
NA	TRBV27	NA	TRBJ2-3	TGTGCCAGCAGTTTCCAGGGTCGAGATACGCAGTATTTT	CASSFQGRDTQYF
NA	TRBV19	NA	TRBJ1-1	TGTGCCAGTAACAACCGGGGGTTTGAAGGGACTGAAGCTTTCTTT	CASNNRGFEGTEAFF
NA	TRBV28	NA	TRBJ2-7	TGTGCCAGCATAAGGGGGGGCGGTGGGTACGAGCAGTACTTC	CASIRGGGGYEQYF
NA	TRBV20-1	NA	TRBJ1-1	TGCAGTGCTAGTAGCAGAGACTCTTATTCCATGAACACTGAAGCTTTCTTT	CSASSRDSYSMNTEAFF
NA	TRBV2	NA	TRBJ1-5	TGTGCCAGCAGTGAAGGGGGGGGTAGCGGCAATCAGCCCCAGCATTTT	CASSEGGGSGNQPQHF
NA	TRBV19	NA	TRBJ1-5	TGTGCCAGTAGTATAGAGCAGGGTCATCAGCCCCAGCATTTT	CASSIEQGHQPQHF
NA	TRBV11-2	TRBD2	TRBJ2-3	TGTGCCAGCAGCTTAGAAGGACTAGCGGGAACAGATACGCAGTATTTT	CASSLEGLAGTDTQYF
NA	TRBV7-2	TRBD1	TRBJ1-2	TGTGCTAGCAGGGGGAGGTCTAACTATGGCTACACCTTC	CASRGRSNYGYTF
NA	TRBV18	TRBD1	TRBJ1-1	TGTGCCAGCTCACCACGGACAGGGAGTAACACTGAAGCTTTCTTT	CASSPRTGSNTEAFF
NA	TRBV27	NA	TRBJ2-1	TGTGCCAGCAGTTCTCGAACTCTTACTAGCGAGCAGTTCTTC	CASSSRTLTSEQFF
few	TRBV5-5	TRBD2	TRBJ2-2	TGTGCCAGCAGCTTACTAGCGGGAACCACCCCCGGGGAGCTGTTTTTT	CASSLLAGTTPGELFF
once	TRBV9	NA	TRBJ2-7	TGTGCCAGCAGCGTAGAGACTGACAGCGCCGAGCAGTACTTC	CASSVETDSAEQYF
NA	TRBV4-2	TRBD1	TRBJ1-6	TGTGCCAGCAGCCAAGAAAAAGGGACAGGGAGTTCACCCCTCCACTTT	CASSQEKGTGSSPLHF
NA	TRBV5-1	NA	TRBJ2-5	TGCGCCAGCAGCTTGGACGCTAGCTCTTTCCCTGGGCGGAAGACCCAGTACTTC	CASSLDASSFPGRKTQYF
NA	TRBV12-5	TRBD2	TRBJ2-1	TGTGCTAGTGGTTTGGACACACTAGCGGGGGGTCGTAATGAGCAGTTCTTC	CASGLDTLAGGRNEQFF
few	TRBV18	NA	TRBJ2-5	TGTGCCAGCTCCCTCCAAGAGACCCAGTACTTC	CASSLQETQYF
NA	TRBV7-8	TRBD2	TRBJ2-5	TGTGCCAGCAGCTTAGGGGGACTAGCGGGTTTACAAGAGACCCAGTACTTC	CASSLGGLAGLQETQYF
NA	TRBV27	TRBD1	TRBJ2-1	TGTGCCAGCAGTTTTGGGACAGACTACTACAATGAGCAGTTCTTC	CASSFGTDYYNEQFF
NA	TRBV11-2	NA	TRBJ2-1	TGTGCCAGCAGCTTAGGTTTTAGCAGAAATGAGCAGTTCTTC	CASSLGFSRNEQFF
NA	TRBV6-6	TRBD2	TRBJ2-7	TGTGCCAGCAGCGGGACTAGCGGGATGTACGAGCAGTACTTC	CASSGTSGMYEQYF
NA	TRBV6-5	NA	TRBJ2-1	TGTGCCAGCAGTTACTCCCGGGGGAATGAGCAGTTCTTC	CASSYSRGNEQFF
NA	TRBV30	NA	TRBJ1-1	TGTGCCTGGAGTAGGGGTTTCACTGAAGCTTTCTTT	CAWSRGFTEAFF
NA	TRBV6-5	TRBD1	TRBJ2-7	TGTGCCAGCAGTTTCTCCGGGACAGTCCAATACGAGCAGTACTTC	CASSFSGTVQYEQYF
NA	TRBV5-1	TRBD1	TRBJ1-2	TGCGCCAGCAGCATGACAGGGGTTGGCTATGGCTACACCTTC	CASSMTGVGYGYTF
NA	TRBV6-5	NA	TRBJ1-5	TGTGCCAGCACAACCGGGGGGACAAATCAGCCCCAGCATTTT	CASTTGGTNQPQHF
NA	TRBV10-3	TRBD1	TRBJ2-1	TGTGCCATCAGTGAGTCTTCCGGGACAGGGAAAAATGAGCAGTTCTTC	CAISESSGTGKNEQFF
NA	TRBV3-1/TRBV3-2	NA	TRBJ2-1	TGTGCCAGCAGCCAAGATAGCCTCTCCTACAATGAGCAGTTCTTC	CASSQDSLSYNEQFF
NA	TRBV3-1/TRBV3-2	TRBD2	TRBJ2-7	TGTGCCAGCAGCAGGAGCGGGATCTCCTACGAGCAGTACTTC	CASSRSGISYEQYF
NA	TRBV11-2	NA	TRBJ1-1	TGTGCCAGCAGCGTTCAAATGGCAGGCTCTGAAGCTTTCTTT	CASSVQMAGSEAFF
NA	TRBV18	TRBD1	TRBJ2-1	TGTGCCAGCTCACCAAAGCGCGGACAGGGGTTTACGGATGAGCAGTTCTTC	CASSPKRGQGFTDEQFF
NA	TRBV11-2	TRBD1	TRBJ2-7	TGTGCCAGCAGCTTAGATGGACTTAGGACAGGACGCTACGAGCAGTACTTC	CASSLDGLRTGRYEQYF
NA	TRBV19	NA	TRBJ1-6	TGTGCCAGTAGTATAGGCGGAACGGAAACATCCCTCCACTTT	CASSIGGTETSLHF